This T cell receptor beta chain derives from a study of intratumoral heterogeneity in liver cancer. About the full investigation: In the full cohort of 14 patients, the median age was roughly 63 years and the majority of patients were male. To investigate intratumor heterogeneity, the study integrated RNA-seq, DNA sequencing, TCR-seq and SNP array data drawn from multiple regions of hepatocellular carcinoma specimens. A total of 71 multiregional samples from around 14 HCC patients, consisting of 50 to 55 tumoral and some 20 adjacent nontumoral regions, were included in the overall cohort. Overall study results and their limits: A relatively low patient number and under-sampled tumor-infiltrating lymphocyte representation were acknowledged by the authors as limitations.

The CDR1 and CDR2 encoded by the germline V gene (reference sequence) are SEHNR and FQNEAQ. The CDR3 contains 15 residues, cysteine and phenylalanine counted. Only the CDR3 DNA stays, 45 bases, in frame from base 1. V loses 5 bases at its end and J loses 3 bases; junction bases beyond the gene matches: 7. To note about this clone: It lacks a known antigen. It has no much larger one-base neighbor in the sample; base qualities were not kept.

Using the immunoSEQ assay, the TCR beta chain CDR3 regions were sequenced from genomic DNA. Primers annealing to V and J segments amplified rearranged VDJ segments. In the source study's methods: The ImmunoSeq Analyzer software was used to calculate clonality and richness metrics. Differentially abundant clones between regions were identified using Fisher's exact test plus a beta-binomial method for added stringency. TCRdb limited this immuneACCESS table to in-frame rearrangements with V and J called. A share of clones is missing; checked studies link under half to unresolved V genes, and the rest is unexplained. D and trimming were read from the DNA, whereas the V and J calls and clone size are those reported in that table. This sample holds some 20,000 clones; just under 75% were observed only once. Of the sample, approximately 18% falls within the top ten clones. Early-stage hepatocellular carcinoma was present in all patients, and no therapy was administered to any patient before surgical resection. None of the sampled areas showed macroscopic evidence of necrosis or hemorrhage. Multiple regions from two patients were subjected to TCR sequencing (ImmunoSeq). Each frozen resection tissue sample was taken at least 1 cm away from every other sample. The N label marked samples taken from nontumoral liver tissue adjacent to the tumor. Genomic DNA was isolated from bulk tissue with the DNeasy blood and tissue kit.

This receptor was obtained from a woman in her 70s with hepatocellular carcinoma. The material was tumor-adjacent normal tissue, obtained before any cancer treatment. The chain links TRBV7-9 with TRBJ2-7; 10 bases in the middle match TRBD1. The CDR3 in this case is CASSPLRTGGYEQYF. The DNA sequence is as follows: TGTGCCAGCAGCCCTTTGAGGACAGGGGGCTACGAGCAGTACTTC.